This TCR beta chain appears in the sequencing data of a study of CD8 T cells in ankylosing spondylitis. Study results and limitations: Clones that were linked to disease were CD8+ and were relatively rare in peripheral blood. There was a TCR beta motif, made of 7 to 9 highly homologous variants, that appeared characteristic of ankylosing spondylitis blood. Matched ankylosing spondylitis synovial fluid reportedly showed significant enrichment of disease-linked clones. Past research had described some motif variants in reactive arthritis synovial fluid and blood.

Libraries for TCR beta were made by quantitative 5'-RACE with molecular barcodes. TCRdb reprocessed the 5' RACE reads via MiXCR and lists one record per CDR3 protein. The sample includes more than 600,000 distinct CDR3 sequences, around 20% of them seen just once. CDR3 length equals 16 residues. V lost 5 bases and J lost 0; bases outside the gene matches: 8. In germline, CDR1 is SGHTA, CDR2 FQGTGA. A word on this clonotype: What it binds is not known.

Sequencing was performed on blood, either unsorted or a sorted T cell fraction (not recorded which). The TCR comes from a male donor with ankylosing spondylitis. The V call is TRBV7-3, the J call TRBJ2-7, with TRBD1 identical over 9 bases. DNA of the CDR3: TGTGCCAGCAGCCAAGGGACAGGGAAGACCTCCTACGAGCAGTACTTC. This translates into CASSQGTGKTSYEQYF.